Shown below are 27 T cell receptor beta chains from a single sample sequenced in a study of T cells in Graves' hyperthyroidism and ophthalmopathy. Researchers took RNA transcripts and amplified the TCR beta CDR3 regions from them. Primed by the HTBI set, a first-round RT-PCR was run on the TCR CDR3. MiXCR, applied by TCRdb to the multiplex PCR reads, yields one record per CDR3 protein. The sample lists around 530,000 distinct CDR3 sequences, approximately 17% seen once, with roughly 18% in the top ten. Sequenced material: blood. These receptors were taken from a young woman with Graves' ophthalmopathy.

This clonotype was recorded many times. J is TRBJ1-1 and V is TRBV28; 9 bases fit TRBD1. The CDR3 contains 14 residues. CDR1 MDHEN and CDR2 SYDVKM come from the germline V gene. V trimming: 5 bases; J trimming: 5 bases; junction bases outside the gene matches: 6. In nucleotides, the CDR3 is TGTGCCAGCAGTCGACAGGGGGAGAGGACTGAAGCTTTCTTT. Protein: CASSRQGERTEAFF.

This clonotype was recorded a few times. The V gene is TRBV20-1, the J gene TRBJ2-3; D unresolved. Germline V gene data show CDR1 as DFQATT and CDR2 as SNEGSKA (reference sequence). Trimming shortened V by 4 bases and J by 4 bases, and 18 bases separated the two germline ends. This CDR3 region has 15 residues. CDR3 protein: CSATDARARADTQYF. The CDR3 DNA reads TGCAGTGCTACCGACGCCCGGGCTCGCGCAGATACGCAGTATTTT.

This clonotype was recorded at least ten times. The V gene is TRBV11-2, the J gene TRBJ1-4; D unresolved. The germline V gene has CDR1 SGHAT and CDR2 FQNNGV. The CDR3 covers 14 residues. Deletions cut 1 base from V and 7 bases from J, with 10 bases between. The CDR3 spells CASSLVGGSEKLFF. The DNA for the CDR3 is TGTGCCAGCAGCTTAGTTGGAGGGAGTGAAAAACTGTTTTTT.

In this sample, this clonotype turned up many times. The V gene is TRBV7-2, the J gene TRBJ2-7; 9 positions match TRBD1. The trim removed 3 bases at V and 3 bases at J, leaving 6 bases unmatched. This CDR3 is 15 amino acids long. Germline V gene lookup returns CDR1 SGHTA and CDR2 FQGNSA. CDR3 protein: CASSFQGQGVYEQYF. Written as DNA, the CDR3 is TGTGCCAGCAGCTTTCAGGGACAGGGCGTCTACGAGCAGTACTTC. The full variable domain, its missing parts supplied by reference TRBV7-2 and TRBJ2-7, is GAGVSQSPSNKVTEKGKDVELRCDPISGHTALYWYRQSLGQGLEFLIYFQGNSAPDKSGLPSDRFSAERTGGSVSTLTIQRTQQEDSAVYLCASSFQGQGVYEQYFGPGTRLTVT.

This clonotype has at least ten counts. The chain carries TRBV6-5 and TRBJ2-7; a weak D match, TRBD1 (5 bases). Germline values: CDR1 MNHEY, CDR2 SVGAGI. The CDR3 runs to 13 residues. The ends were cut back, 2 bases at V and 3 bases at J, with 8 bases in the middle. CDR3 in DNA: TGTGCCAGCAGTTACGGCACAGGCTACGAGCAGTACTTC. This codes for CASSYGTGYEQYF.

This clonotype was recorded many times. The chain links TRBV27 to TRBJ2-1, with D perhaps given as TRBD1 or TRBD2 (5 bases each). Germline assignment: CDR1 MNHEY and CDR2 SMNVEV (reference sequence). This CDR3 spans 15 amino acids. V was cut by 2 bases and J by 4 bases, with 12 bases left in between. Written as DNA, the CDR3 is TGTGCCAGCAGTTTAACTTGGGACGAATACAATGAGCAGTTCTTC. Translated, it gives CASSLTWDEYNEQFF.

The sample holds many counts of this clonotype. CDR3 in DNA: TGTGCCAGCAGTTTTCGCACAGATACGCAGTATTTT. It specifies CASSFRTDTQYF. The chain couples TRBV28 to TRBJ2-3, with D unresolved. Trimming shortened V by 3 bases and J by 1 base, and 2 bases separated the two germline ends. Looked up from germline, CDR1 is MDHEN and CDR2 is SYDVKM. The CDR3 runs 12 residues.

This clonotype was seen a few times. CDR3 nucleotide sequence: TGCGCCAGCAGCCAAGAAGGACAGTTGCCTTCCTACGAGCAGTACTTC. It translates to CASSQEGQLPSYEQYF. The chain carries TRBV4-3 and TRBJ2-7; tentative D call: TRBD1 (6 bases). Trimming left V 0 bases short and J 1 base short, with 13 bases between. Germline V gene lookup returns CDR1 LGHNA and CDR2 YSLEER. The CDR3 totals 16 residues.

This clonotype was observed a handful of times. The V gene is TRBV30, the J gene TRBJ2-1, with 10 bases identical to TRBD2. CDR3 length: 11 residues. CDR1 is GTSNPN and CDR2 is SVGIG in the germline V gene (reference sequence). The chain's CDR3 is CGLAGYNEQFF. The DNA of the CDR3 is TGTGGACTAGCGGGTTACAATGAGCAGTTCTTC.

This clonotype was detected many times. This chain joins TRBV28 and TRBJ2-7; D possibly corresponds to TRBD2 (5 bases). Trimming cost V 8 bases and J 2 bases, with 10 bases left between them. The CDR3 loop spans 12 amino acids. Germline CDR1 is MDHEN and CDR2 is SYDVKM. The CDR3 protein is CASGPGTYEQYF. The CDR3 DNA reads as TGTGCCAGCGGCCCGGGGACCTACGAGCAGTACTTC.

This clonotype was picked up a small number of times. The genes are TRBV4-1 and TRBJ1-4; 10 bases agree with TRBD1. The junction had 12 bases not matched to a gene; V was cut back by 4 bases and J by 4 bases. CDR3 size: 18 residues. The germline V gene has CDR1 MGHRA and CDR2 YSYEKL. For the CDR3, the DNA is TGCGCCAGCAGCCGACGACAGGGGGCAGCGAGGGGTAATGAAAAACTGTTTTTT. The encoded protein is CASSRRQGAARGNEKLFF.

At least ten counts were recorded for this clonotype. This chain uses TRBV12-3 or TRBV12-4 with TRBJ2-1; D perhaps matches TRBD1 (5 bases). The CDR3 has 15 amino acids. Trimming took off 6 bases at V and 4 bases at J, with 16 bases between the two ends. CDR3 nucleotides: TGTGCCAGCAGCCCCCTGGCGCCAGGGTACAATGAGCAGTTCTTC. Amino acid sequence: CASSPLAPGYNEQFF.

The V and J genes are TRBV5-1 and TRBJ2-3; 8 nucleotides match TRBD2. V dropped 4 bases and J dropped 3; count of bases not matched to a gene: 16. This CDR3 has 18 amino acids. From germline, CDR1 is SGHRS and CDR2 YFSETQ. The CDR3 sequence is CASSPGLSGGLSTDTQYF. As DNA, the CDR3 is TGCGCCAGCAGCCCGGGACTATCGGGGGGGCTGTCGACAGATACGCAGTATTTT.

J is TRBJ1-2 and V is TRBV5-4; D ambiguous. Trimming removed 0 bases at V and 4 bases at J, with 10 bases between. This CDR3 has 14 residues. Per germline, CDR1 SGHNT and CDR2 YYREEE (reference sequence). Here the CDR3 DNA reads TGTGCCAGCAGCTTGGCCCAGAGGCCCTATGGCTACACCTTC. Translation: CASSLAQRPYGYTF.

The rearrangement links TRBV29-1 to TRBJ1-2; D ambiguous. V was shortened by 4 bases and J by 8 bases, with 14 bases between the two germline ends. The CDR3 length is 12 residues. The V gene's germline CDR1 is SQVTM and CDR2 ANQGSEA. Written as DNA, the CDR3 is TGCAGCGTTGGTCCCTACGGGGAAGGCTACACCTTC. Amino acids: CSVGPYGEGYTF.

In this sample, this clonotype turned up many times. The chain recombines TRBV20-1 with TRBJ2-3, with 10 bases lining up with TRBD2. Per germline, CDR1 DFQATT and CDR2 SNEGSKA (reference sequence). The trim removed 5 bases at V and 4 bases at J, leaving 6 bases unmatched. The CDR3 extends over 14 amino acids. CDR3 sequence (DNA): TGCAGTGCTTTACTAGCGGGAAGGGCAGATACGCAGTATTTT. Translation: CSALLAGRADTQYF.

The table lists this clonotype with a few counts. An end of the junction does not agree with germline; a read error may underlie this. The V call is TRBV6-1, the J call TRBJ1-5; D is ambiguous. The CDR3 has 16 amino acids. Germline CDR1 MNHNS, CDR2 SASEGT. This chain's CDR3 is CASKDGNPISNQLQHF. The CDR3 coding sequence is TGTGCCAGCAAGGACGGGAACCCTATTAGCAATCAGCTCCAGCATTTT.

This clonotype came up many times. The genes are TRBV28 and TRBJ1-2, with D unresolved. The length of the CDR3 is 14 residues. Germline CDR1 is MDHEN and CDR2 is SYDVKM. The ends were cut back, 3 bases at V and 2 bases at J, with 10 bases in the middle. The CDR3 nucleotides are TGTGCCAGCAGTTTCGCCTGGGCAAACTATGGCTACACCTTC. It encodes CASSFAWANYGYTF.

The chain couples TRBV29-1 to TRBJ1-1; TRBD1 matches at 7 bases. Germline values: CDR1 SQVTM, CDR2 ANQGSEA. The CDR3 consists of 14 residues. The junction had 13 bases not matched to a gene; V was cut back by 8 bases and J by 4 bases. CDR3 bases: TGCAGCAATGCGCAGGGACAGAGGTTCACTGAAGCTTTCTTT. The encoded protein is CSNAQGQRFTEAFF.

This clonotype was counted a few times. This rearrangement joins TRBV19 to TRBJ1-2; 7 positions match TRBD1. Trimming at V came to 8 bases and at J to 2 bases, leaving 11 bases not matched to a gene. This CDR3 contains 15 residues. Germline assignment: CDR1 LNHDA and CDR2 SQIVND (reference sequence). CDR3 coding DNA: TGTGCCAGTCTCACTCGACAGGGAGTGAACTATGGCTACACCTTC. Its protein product is CASLTRQGVNYGYTF. Combining the CDR3 with reference TRBV19 and TRBJ1-2 gives the whole variable domain DGGITQSPKYLFRKEGQNVTLSCEQNLNHDAMYWYRQDPGQGLRLIYYSQIVNDFQKGDIAEGYSVSREKKESFPLTVTSAQKNPTAFYLCASLTRQGVNYGYTFGSGTRLTVV.

This rearrangement joins TRBV9 to TRBJ1-1; D is ambiguous. This CDR3 region has 15 residues. V was shortened by 0 bases and J by 4 bases, with 13 bases between the two germline ends. Looked up from germline, CDR1 is SGDLS and CDR2 is YYNGEE. The CDR3, as DNA: TGTGCCAGCAGCGTAGTGAGTAGTACTTTCACTGAAGCTTTCTTT. Residues: CASSVVSSTFTEAFF.

This clonotype was counted a few times. A read error may be the cause here, since a much bigger clone is one base away. The CDR3 protein is CASSPRGATNTEAFF. The CDR3 DNA sequence: TGTGCCAGCAGCCCCAGGGGTGCGACGAACACTGAAGCTTTCTTT. This chain connects TRBV13 to TRBJ1-1; TRBD1 is a possible D gene (6 bases). Germline assignment: CDR1 PRHDT and CDR2 FYEKMQ (reference sequence). V lost 5 bases, J lost 1 base, and 14 bases lay in between. This CDR3 has 15 amino acids.

The table lists this clonotype with many counts. V and J are TRBV20-1 and TRBJ2-3; tentative D call: TRBD2 (6 bases). The V gene's germline CDR1 is DFQATT and CDR2 SNEGSKA (reference sequence). V dropped 1 base and J dropped 2 bases, with 10 bases sitting between them. The CDR3 extends over 14 amino acids. This CDR3 reads CSARVGGNTDTQYF. The CDR3 nucleotides are TGCAGTGCTAGAGTGGGCGGGAACACAGATACGCAGTATTTT.

The J gene is TRBJ2-2, the V gene TRBV19; possibly TRBD1 for D (6 bases). The germline gives CDR1 LNHDA, CDR2 SQIVND (reference sequence). The CDR3 totals 16 residues. The V end was cut by 3 bases, the J end by 3 bases, with 14 bases between. In nucleotides, the CDR3 is TGTGCCAGTAGTATTGAACGGACAGTATACACCGGGGAGCTGTTTTTT. Protein sequence: CASSIERTVYTGELFF.

CDR3 in amino acids: CAISPTGYEQYF. CDR3 nucleotide sequence: TGTGCCATCAGCCCGACAGGATACGAGCAGTACTTC. V usage is TRBV10-3 and J usage is TRBJ2-7; a possible D gene is TRBD1 (6 bases). The germline CDR1 and CDR2 sequences are ENHRY and SYGVKD. This CDR3 comprises 12 residues. V was cut by 6 bases and J by 4 bases, with 10 bases left in between.

The V call is TRBV29-1, the J call TRBJ2-1, with D maybe TRBD2 (6 bases). Trimming pared 7 bases from V and 2 bases from J, leaving 15 bases between. The CDR3 has 14 amino acids. Germline V gene lookup returns CDR1 SQVTM and CDR2 ANQGSEA. CDR3 amino acids: CSAQGGDPYNEQFF. The CDR3 DNA sequence: TGCAGCGCTCAGGGAGGAGATCCCTACAATGAGCAGTTCTTC.

The chain carries TRBV24-1 and TRBJ2-3, with a possible D match to TRBD1 (5 bases). The germline V and J ends were trimmed by 3 bases and 9 bases, with 12 bases remaining between them. This CDR3 region has 13 residues. CDR1 and CDR2 from the germline V gene are KGHDR and SFDVKD. CDR3: CATSDVGQETQYF. In nucleotides, the CDR3 is TGTGCCACCAGTGATGTCGGACAAGAAACGCAGTATTTT.